The source of this T cell receptor beta chain is a study of CD8 T cells in Susac syndrome. CDR1 and CDR2 (germline): SGHDT, YYEEEE. CDR3 length: 13 amino acids. V gave up 2 bases and J gave up 8 bases, with 8 bases separating them. TCR beta was sequenced from blood CD8+ and CD4+ T cells. The RNA, about 0.45 to 1 ug, was put through reverse transcription using random hexamers. TCRdb used MiXCR to reprocess the immunoSEQ multiplex PCR reads, holding one entry per CDR3 protein. The sample consists of fewer than 65,000 distinct CDR3 sequences, more than 80% of them appearing once. The chain carries TRBV5-6 and TRBJ1-6, with no clear D. The receptor was isolated from a human donor in good health. Sequenced input: CD8+ T cells from PBMCs. The CDR3 loop is CASSFWEDSPLHF. CDR3 nucleotide sequence: TGTGCCAGCAGCTTCTGGGAGGATTCACCCCTCCACTTT.